This entry concerns a single TCR beta chain. Its recognized antigen is unknown. No base qualities exist here, and no much larger clone lies one base off it. Patients with autoimmune disease history or receiving systemic immunosuppression were excluded from the trial. Peripheral blood for TCR sequencing was collected from all dose cohorts at baseline, on cycle 4 day 1, and on cycle 7 day 1. The samples were drawn from a first-in-human, open-label, multicenter phase I dose-escalation trial of ivuxolimab. Adults with locally advanced or metastatic melanoma, renal cell carcinoma, hepatocellular carcinoma or head and neck squamous cell carcinoma were enrolled in the trial. CD4+ and CD8+ T cells were sorted separately from peripheral blood before TCR sequencing. The data originate from a study of OX40 agonist ivuxolimab in advanced cancers. In terms of the full investigation: Ivuxolimab was an agonistic, fully human IgG2 monoclonal antibody directed against OX40 (CD134), a costimulatory receptor. Intravenous ivuxolimab was administered to patients every 2 weeks at six dose levels: 0.01, 0.1, 0.3, 1.5, 3 and 10 mg/kg. Of the 50 to 55 dose-escalation patients, hepatocellular carcinoma was present in 19, melanoma in roughly 15, renal cell carcinoma in 9 and head and neck cancer in 9. A male proportion of roughly 80% and a mean age of 60 years, ranging from about 20 to 80, were recorded for the dose-escalation cohort. Prior anti-PD-1, anti-PD-L1 or anti-CTLA-4 therapy was permitted, and about two fifths of dose-escalation patients had received checkpoint inhibitors. Partial responses were achieved by three dose-escalation patients, of whom one had hepatocellular carcinoma and two had cutaneous melanoma. The purpose of peripheral TCRbeta sequencing was to test whether ivuxolimab changed TCR sequence diversity and led to clonal T-cell expansion. The paper describes the monotherapy dose-escalation part (N of about 47 patients) of the phase I trial of ivuxolimab. What the research found in general, with its limitations: After ivuxolimab, expanded clones were on average more numerous among CD8+ T cells than among CD4+ T cells. Low levels of normalized T-cell clonal expansion were also seen in some patients who did not respond. The antigen specificity of the clonally expanded peripheral T cells was not determined. Partial responders in the 0.1-3.0 mg/kg groups had among the lowest normalized peripheral clonal expansion, especially among CD8+ T cells. Clonal expansion of both CD4+ and CD8+ blood T cells was observed from baseline to week 6 at doses 0.1 to 3.0 mg/kg.

Genomic DNA was isolated from the sorted cells so that the TCRbeta CDR3 region could be sequenced. The immunoSEQ Assay was used for sequencing of TCRbeta CDR3 regions. TCRdb provides this immuneACCESS table in a form limited to in-frame rearrangements. Some clones are lacking; in checked studies, under half of them reflect an unresolved V gene, and why the rest are absent is not known. The sample data list tens of thousands of clones, and roughly 84% of these were observed just once. The ten largest clones represent approximately 2% of the sample. Relative to germline, V is 1 base shorter and J is 1 base shorter, with 17 bases between their ends. The germline V gene supplies CDR1 LGHNT and CDR2 FRNRAP. There are 18 amino acids in the CDR3, from cysteine to phenylalanine inclusive. Solely the CDR3 DNA is kept, with 54 bases framed from the first base.

Sequences were derived from CD4+ or CD8+ T cells sorted from blood, sampled in a trial of the OX40 agonist ivuxolimab. Recombination joined TRBV12-5 with TRBJ2-4; TRBD1 is a possible D gene, resting on 6 matching bases. The sequence was collected from an adult with an advanced solid tumor such as melanoma, head and neck, liver or kidney cancer. CDR3 protein: CASGLGEQGVSAKNIQYF. Here is the DNA: TGTGCTAGTGGTTTGGGGGAACAGGGCGTTAGCGCCAAAAACATTCAGTACTTC.